A single sample gave rise to the 25 T cell receptor beta chains below, sequenced in a study of shared clonotypes between healthy human individuals. The naive CD8 fraction comprised CD45RO-negative cells positively selected for CCR7 and excluded terminally differentiated effector memory CD45RA+ cells. Sequencing used immunoSEQ multiplex PCR; TCRdb keeps in-frame clones, though not all of them. The sample lists millions of clones, less than 95% occurring once. Sequencing was carried out using naive CD8+ T cells sorted from blood. The receptors shown here come from a man aged 18 to 35 in good health.

As DNA, the CDR3 is TGCGCCAGCAGTGAGGGGGGACAGGTCCTTCTAAGCTCCTACGAGCAGTACTTC. It encodes CASSEGGQVLLSSYEQYF. The chain recombines TRBV10-2 with TRBJ2-7; 8 nucleotides line up with TRBD1. The CDR3 runs to 18 residues. Trimming at V came to 2 bases and at J to 0 bases, leaving 12 bases not matched to a gene. Germline V CDR1 and CDR2: WSHSY, SAAADI.

The rearrangement uses TRBV9 and TRBJ2-3, with 14 bases lining up with TRBD2. This CDR3 is 18 amino acids long. V gave up 4 bases and J gave up 4 bases; unmatched junction bases: 11. Per the germline V gene, CDR1 is SGDLS and CDR2 is YYNGEE. The CDR3: CASSTGLAGALSADTQYF. CDR3 DNA sequence: TGTGCCAGCAGCACGGGACTAGCGGGGGCCCTGAGTGCAGATACGCAGTATTTT. The full variable domain, its missing parts supplied by reference TRBV9 and TRBJ2-3, is DSGVTQTPKHLITATGQRVTLRCSPRSGDLSVYWYQQSLDQGLQFLIQYYNGEERAKGNILERFSAQQFPDLHSELNLSSLELGDSALYFCASSTGLAGALSADTQYFGPGTRLTVL.

The chain is built from TRBV5-4 and TRBJ2-5; no clear D gene. The V end was cut by 4 bases, the J end by 7 bases, with 11 bases between. Germline values: CDR1 SGHNT, CDR2 YYREEE (reference sequence). The CDR3 contains 12 residues. DNA for the CDR3: TGTGCCAGCAGCGAAGACTTAGGGACCCAGTACTTC. Amino acid sequence: CASSEDLGTQYF.

The V call is TRBV4-1, the J call TRBJ2-7; no reliable D call. V shed 2 bases and J shed 3 bases, with 14 bases lying between them. The CDR3 is 15 residues long. Germline-derived CDR1 and CDR2 are MGHRA and YSYEKL. CDR3 nucleotides: TGCGCCAGCAGCCAACGGTCTATTAGTCTCTACGAGCAGTACTTC. Translating it yields CASSQRSISLYEQYF.

This chain links TRBV6-5 with TRBJ2-5; 7 positions agree with TRBD1. The CDR3 consists of 12 residues. Germline V gene sequence: CDR1 MNHEY, CDR2 SVGAGI. V shed 4 bases, J shed 11 bases, and the junction held 7 bases outside the gene matches. The CDR3 protein is CASSFQGVEQYF. CDR3 nucleotides: TGTGCCAGCAGTTTCCAGGGGGTTGAGCAGTACTTC.

With respect to this clone: At the DNA level, this CDR3 is encoded by other sequences in the same sample as well. This rearrangement joins TRBV6-5 to TRBJ2-5; D not resolved. V lost 0 bases and J lost 5, with 7 bases in between. Looked up from germline, CDR1 is MNHEY and CDR2 is SVGAGI. The CDR3 has 13 residues. This CDR3 reads CASSYSGEETQYF. The DNA of the CDR3 is TGTGCCAGCAGTTACTCGGGCGAGGAGACCCAGTACTTC.

Concerning this clone: Other DNA sequences in this sample translate to the same CDR3. The chain is built from TRBV7-9 and TRBJ1-1; the D is unclear. This CDR3 spans 12 amino acids. V was trimmed by 1 base and J by 6 bases, leaving 6 bases between them. Germline V gives CDR1 SEHNR, CDR2 FQNEAQ (reference sequence). This chain's CDR3 is CASSLVGSEAFF. The CDR3, as DNA: TGTGCCAGCAGCTTAGTAGGCTCTGAAGCTTTCTTT.

This sequence joins TRBV4-3 and TRBJ2-1; TRBD2 matches 8 bases. With V trimmed by 3 bases and J by 0 bases, 10 bases remained unmatched. The CDR3 totals 18 residues. Germline V gene lookup returns CDR1 LGHNA and CDR2 YSLEER. The CDR3 DNA sequence: TGCGCCAGCAGCCAGAATCAAGTCAGCGGGAGCTCCTACAATGAGCAGTTCTTC. Translation: CASSQNQVSGSSYNEQFF.

The genes are TRBV5-6 and TRBJ2-2; the D gene could be TRBD1 or TRBD2 (5 bases each). The CDR3 extends over 17 amino acids. V lost 0 bases and J 2 bases, leaving 14 bases between the germline ends. Germline assignment: CDR1 SGHDT and CDR2 YYEEEE. The CDR3 region has the DNA TGTGCCAGCAGCTTGGCCGGGACGGCGCTAAACACCGGGGAGCTGTTTTTT. It yields the protein CASSLAGTALNTGELFF. The full variable domain, in which reference TRBV5-6 and TRBJ2-2 provide the parts outside the CDR3, is DAGVTQSPTHLIKTRGQQVTLRCSPKSGHDTVSWYQQALGQGPQFIFQYYEEEERQRGNFPDRFSGHQFPNYSSELNVNALLLGDSALYLCASSLAGTALNTGELFFGEGSRLTVL.

The gene calls are TRBV19 and TRBJ2-5; D ambiguous. Germline V gene data show CDR1 as LNHDA and CDR2 as SQIVND (reference sequence). Trimming took off 3 bases at V and 3 bases at J, with 11 bases between the two ends. This CDR3 has 14 residues. The CDR3 region has the DNA TGTGCCAGTAGTATTTGGGAATTGGAAGAGACCCAGTACTTC. It yields the protein CASSIWELEETQYF. Combining the CDR3 with reference TRBV19 and TRBJ2-5 gives the whole variable domain DGGITQSPKYLFRKEGQNVTLSCEQNLNHDAMYWYRQDPGQGLRLIYYSQIVNDFQKGDIAEGYSVSREKKESFPLTVTSAQKNPTAFYLCASSIWELEETQYFGPGTRLLVL.

The chain links TRBV29-1 to TRBJ2-7, with a tentative D call TRBD2 (6 bases). Germline V gene data show CDR1 as SQVTM and CDR2 as ANQGSEA. V lost 5 bases and J lost 3, with 17 bases in between. The CDR3 has 14 amino acids. The CDR3 sequence is CSVYRLGQDYEQYF. In DNA form, the CDR3 reads TGCAGCGTTTACCGACTAGGGCAGGACTACGAGCAGTACTTC.

The rearrangement uses TRBV13 and TRBJ2-1; D is undetermined. The V end was cut by 5 bases, the J end by 5 bases, with 10 bases between. This CDR3 spans 13 amino acids. Germline V gene lookup returns CDR1 PRHDT and CDR2 FYEKMQ (reference sequence). The chain's CDR3 is CASSLSTNNEQFF. The CDR3, as DNA: TGTGCCAGCAGCCTTTCTACGAACAATGAGCAGTTCTTC.

V usage is TRBV6-5 and J usage is TRBJ1-4; TRBD1 might be the D (5 bases). Trimming stripped 4 bases from V and 0 bases from J, with 12 bases between. The CDR3 sequence is 16 residues long. CDR1 is MNHEY, CDR2 SVGAGI, per germline. Here the CDR3 DNA reads TGTGCCAGCAGTTTCAACTGGGGGGCAACTAATGAAAAACTGTTTTTT. Residues: CASSFNWGATNEKLFF.

The chain combines TRBV10-3 with TRBJ2-7; TRBD2 agrees at 7 bases. J gave up 0 bases and V 8 bases, and 10 bases lay outside the gene matches. The V gene's germline CDR1 is ENHRY and CDR2 SYGVKD. The CDR3 is 15 residues long. The CDR3 nucleotides read TGTGCCATCCGCGGGACGGGGGGTTCCTCCTACGAGCAGTACTTC. It translates to CAIRGTGGSSYEQYF.

This chain joins TRBV19 and TRBJ1-5; a weak D match, TRBD1 (5 bases). Germline V gene lookup returns CDR1 LNHDA and CDR2 SQIVND (reference sequence). V was trimmed by 5 bases and J by 1 base, leaving 12 bases between them. The length of the CDR3 is 15 residues. Here the CDR3 reads CASSQGAWSNQPQHF. The CDR3 DNA sequence: TGTGCCAGTAGTCAAGGGGCCTGGAGCAATCAGCCCCAGCATTTT.

The chain couples TRBV30 to TRBJ1-2; possibly TRBD1 for D (5 bases). CDR1 and CDR2 (germline): GTSNPN, SVGIG (reference sequence). Trimming took off 5 bases at V and 2 bases at J, with 9 bases between the two ends. This CDR3 region has 12 residues. CDR3 residues: CAWAAGNYGYTF. The CDR3 DNA sequence: TGTGCCTGGGCGGCAGGGAACTATGGCTACACCTTC. Based on the CDR3 plus reference TRBV30 and TRBJ1-2, the full variable domain is SQTIHQWPATLVQPVGSPLSLECTVEGTSNPNLYWYRQAAGRGLQLLFYSVGIGQISSEVPQNLSASRPQDRQFILSSKKLLLSDSGFYLCAWAAGNYGYTFGSGTRLTVV.

The chain has TRBV28 and TRBJ2-1; 8 bases match TRBD2. There are 16 residues in the CDR3. V was pared by 2 bases and J by 3 bases, with 6 bases of the junction left unmatched. Germline V gene sequence: CDR1 MDHEN, CDR2 SYDVKM. CDR3 protein: CASSLEAGGRYNEQFF. The CDR3 coding sequence is TGTGCCAGCAGTTTAGAGGCGGGGGGCCGCTACAATGAGCAGTTCTTC.

CDR3 nucleotides: TGTGCCAGCAGCCAGAGACTAGGCACAGATACGCAGTATTTT. This encodes CASSQRLGTDTQYF. The rearrangement joins TRBV14 to TRBJ2-3, with D possibly TRBD2 on 6 matching bases. The CDR3 contains 14 residues. Germline CDR1 is SGHDN and CDR2 is FVKESK. The germline V and J ends were trimmed by 3 bases and 1 base, with 8 bases remaining between them.

This chain uses TRBV7-8 with TRBJ1-3; unclear D gene. In germline, CDR1 is SGHVS, CDR2 FQNEAQ. The CDR3 extends over 15 amino acids. Trimming left V 1 base short and J 0 bases short, with 7 bases between. The CDR3 here is CASSLGISSGNTIYF. The CDR3 nucleotides read TGTGCCAGCAGCTTAGGGATCTCCTCTGGAAACACCATATATTTT.

The chain links TRBV7-9 to TRBJ2-4, with TRBD2 matching 7 bases. Germline trimming cut 4 bases from V and 4 bases from J; bases unmatched to any gene: 10. Germline V lookup: CDR1 SEHNR, CDR2 FQNEAQ (reference sequence). CDR3 size: 16 residues. Here the CDR3 reads CASSSPGGHVKNIQYF. In DNA form, the CDR3 reads TGTGCCAGCAGCTCCCCGGGGGGTCATGTGAAAAACATTCAGTACTTC.

As for this clone: The same CDR3 can be traced to other DNA sequences in this sample. The chain has TRBV6-5 and TRBJ2-1; 10 positions match TRBD2. The CDR3 spans 16 residues. Germline trimming cut 3 bases from V and 0 bases from J; bases unmatched to any gene: 2. Germline V gives CDR1 MNHEY, CDR2 SVGAGI. CDR3 coding DNA: TGTGCCAGCAGTTATTCTAGCGGGGGCTCCTACAATGAGCAGTTCTTC. Protein product: CASSYSSGGSYNEQFF.

This chain joins TRBV5-1 and TRBJ2-5; 14 bases map to TRBD2. CDR3 length equals 16 residues. Trimming removed 4 bases from V and 3 bases from J; junction bases left unmatched: 5. Looked up from germline, CDR1 is SGHRS and CDR2 is YFSETQ. The CDR3 DNA sequence: TGCGCCAGCAGCACCGGGACTAGCGGGGGAAAAGAGACCCAGTACTTC. This gives the protein CASSTGTSGGKETQYF.

The gene calls are TRBV28 and TRBJ2-1, with 9 nucleotides matching TRBD2. V dropped 5 bases and J dropped 5; count of bases not matched to a gene: 10. There are 16 residues in the CDR3. CDR1 and CDR2 from the germline V gene are MDHEN and SYDVKM. The CDR3 reads CASSPPVIAGDNEQFF. In nucleotides, the CDR3 is TGTGCCAGCAGTCCTCCCGTGATAGCGGGGGACAATGAGCAGTTCTTC. The full variable domain, completed using reference TRBV28 and TRBJ2-1, is DVKVTQSSRYLVKRTGEKVFLECVQDMDHENMFWYRQDPGLGLRLIYFSYDVKMKEKGDIPEGYSVSREKKERFSLILESASTNQTSMYLCASSPPVIAGDNEQFFGPGTRLTVL.

The chain is built from TRBV7-8 and TRBJ2-7; D is ambiguous. V was trimmed by 4 bases and J by 2 bases, leaving 12 bases between them. Germline assignment: CDR1 SGHVS and CDR2 FQNEAQ. CDR3 size: 14 residues. The CDR3 sequence: CASSSPGPTYEQYF. The CDR3 bases are TGTGCCAGCAGCTCACCCGGTCCGACCTACGAGCAGTACTTC.

This clone was seen only once. The chain has TRBV25-1 and TRBJ2-5; D not certain. In germline, CDR1 is MGHDK, CDR2 SYGVNS. Trimming stripped 8 bases from V and 0 bases from J, with 4 bases between. The CDR3 is 11 residues long. Here the CDR3 DNA reads TGTGCCAGCCAACACCAAGAGACCCAGTACTTC. Its translation is CASQHQETQYF.